The rows below give T cell receptor beta chains drawn from one sample of a study of cytomegalovirus exposure and HLA in healthy donors. Sequencing was performed with immunoSEQ multiplex PCR; in TCRdb, only in-frame clones are kept and a portion is missing. The sample records some 99,000 clones, more than 70% being singletons. What was sequenced was PBMCs. The receptors stem from a female donor in good health and CMV-seronegative. The CDR3 runs from the conserved cysteine through the conserved F or W. Fields, in order: D gene, J gene, clone size, V gene, CDR3 DNA, CDR3 protein. The D gene is left open where the match is weak. The size entry is marked missing in some rows and otherwise reads once, few, many or a size class.

>TRBD1|TRBJ2-7|-|TRBV11-3
TGTGCCAGCAGCCCGACCGGGACAGGTTCCTACGAGCAGTACTTC
CASSPTGTGSYEQYF
>TRBD1|TRBJ2-7|-|TRBV11-1
TGTGCCAGCAGCAGGGACAGAGCCTCCTACGAGCAGTACTTC
CASSRDRASYEQYF
>-|TRBJ2-1|-|TRBV5-6
TGTGCCAGCAGCTTGGCAGGAAACTACAATGAGCAGTTCTTC
CASSLAGNYNEQFF
>TRBD1|TRBJ1-2|once|TRBV7-2
TGTGCCAGCAGCCTCGACAGGGTCGACGGCTACACCTTC
CASSLDRVDGYTF
>-|TRBJ2-3|-|TRBV11-2
TGTGCCAGCATCCAGCTTGGGGGGGATACGCAGTATTTT
CASIQLGGDTQYF
>TRBD1|TRBJ2-7|-|TRBV7-9
TGTGCCAGCAGCCCCAAGCCCGGACAGGGTAACAACGAGCAGTACTTC
CASSPKPGQGNNEQYF
>-|TRBJ1-1|-|TRBV7-9
TGTGCCAGCAGCAGCAGGACAGCGAACACTGAAGCTTTCTTT
CASSSRTANTEAFF
>TRBD1|TRBJ2-1|-|TRBV27
TGTGCCAGCAGTTTATTGGCAGTTTTGAGGCAGGGGGTCTACAATGAGCAGTTCTTC
CASSLLAVLRQGVYNEQFF
>TRBD1|TRBJ1-2|-|TRBV7-9
TGTGCCAGCAGCTTAGGACAGGGGGCGAACTATGGCTACACCTTC
CASSLGQGANYGYTF
>-|TRBJ1-1|few|TRBV27
TGTGCCAGCAGTCCGCGGACACCGAACACTGAAGCTTTCTTT
CASSPRTPNTEAFF
>-|TRBJ2-7|few|TRBV5-1
TGCGCCAGCAGCCTTACCGGTGCCTACGAGCAGTACTTC
CASSLTGAYEQYF
>TRBD2|TRBJ2-1|-|TRBV25-1
TGTGCCAGCAGCGGAGCGGGAGCCCAATACAACGAGCAGTTCTTC
CASSGAGAQYNEQFF
>-|TRBJ1-5|-|TRBV2
TGTGCCAGCAGTGAAGCGCTAGGCAGAGTTCGGCCCCAGCATTTT
CASSEALGRVRPQHF
>-|TRBJ2-1|-|TRBV11-2
TGTGCCAGCAGCTTAGGCAAGGAGGGGTACAATGAGCAGTTCTTC
CASSLGKEGYNEQFF
>-|TRBJ2-7|-|TRBV19
TGTGCCAGTAGTATATTGGGCCAGTCAAACTACGAGCAGTACTTC
CASSILGQSNYEQYF
>TRBD2|TRBJ2-5|-|TRBV19
TGTGCCAGTAGTGGCGGGAGGGCCAGGCAAGAGACCCAGTACTTC
CASSGGRARQETQYF
>-|TRBJ2-2|once|TRBV4-1
TGCGCCAGCAGCCAAGATGGTACGGCCGGGGAGCTGTTTTTT
CASSQDGTAGELFF